The 16 T cell receptor beta chains in this list originate from one sample, sequenced in a study of T cells in localized non-small cell lung cancer. Here immunoSEQ multiplex PCR was the method, and the copy in TCRdb shows in-frame clones only, minus some. The table has about 24,000 clones, more than 65% seen once. Sequencing used PBMCs, obtained before any cancer treatment. These receptors were taken from a man between 40 and 70 years old with stage II lung adenocarcinoma.

This rearrangement joins TRBV9 to TRBJ2-1, with 7 bases identical to TRBD1. The CDR3 runs 16 residues. V shed 2 bases and J 6 bases; nucleotides not matched to a gene: 11. The germline CDR1 and CDR2 sequences are SGDLS and YYNGEE. The DNA of the CDR3 is TGTGCCAGCAGCGTTAGGGACAGCCTATTTTTCAATGAGCAGTTCTTC. Translating it yields CASSVRDSLFFNEQFF.

This clone was counted a few times. DNA for the CDR3: TGCGCCAGCAGCTTGGTAGCAGGGGGCGGTAATGGCTACACCTTC. Translation: CASSLVAGGGNGYTF. The genes are TRBV5-1 and TRBJ1-2; 8 bases map to TRBD1. This CDR3 spans 15 amino acids. V was pared by 0 bases and J by 6 bases, with 7 bases of the junction left unmatched. The germline gives CDR1 SGHRS, CDR2 YFSETQ.

This chain joins TRBV30 and TRBJ1-2, with 7 bases fitting TRBD1. Trimming took 1 base from V and 13 from J; bases not matched to a gene: 12. The CDR3 is 13 residues long. The germline V gene has CDR1 GTSNPN and CDR2 SVGIG (reference sequence). The CDR3 reads CAWSGQGAISATF. The CDR3 bases are TGTGCCTGGAGTGGACAGGGTGCAATTTCGGCCACCTTC.

V is TRBV27 and J is TRBJ2-1; the D gene is possibly TRBD1 (6 bases). This CDR3 contains 14 residues. Germline CDR1 and CDR2: MNHEY and SMNVEV (reference sequence). The germline V and J ends were trimmed by 3 bases and 7 bases, with 13 bases remaining between them. CDR3 sequence: CASSFRQGTNEQFF. The DNA for the CDR3 is TGTGCCAGCAGTTTTCGGCAGGGGACGAATGAGCAGTTCTTC.

V is TRBV13 and J is TRBJ1-2; 7 bases align to TRBD1. Germline lookup yields CDR1 PRHDT and CDR2 FYEKMQ (reference sequence). CDR3 length: 14 amino acids. J was trimmed by 4 bases and V by 5 bases; bases with no gene match: 7. CDR3 sequence: CASSETGTAYGYTF. Written as DNA, the CDR3 is TGTGCCAGCAGCGAGACCGGGACAGCCTATGGCTACACCTTC.

The chain has TRBV19 and TRBJ1-5; TRBD1 might be the D (6 bases). Germline CDR1 is LNHDA and CDR2 is SQIVND (reference sequence). The CDR3 loop spans 14 amino acids. Trimming pared 5 bases from V and 6 bases from J, leaving 14 bases between. CDR3 sequence reads: CASSGTGNSQPQHF. The CDR3 DNA reads as TGTGCCAGTAGTGGAACAGGGAACAGTCAGCCCCAGCATTTT.

The rearrangement joins TRBV6-6 to TRBJ1-2, with a possible D match to TRBD1 (5 bases). The V end was cut by 6 bases, the J end by 5 bases, with 13 bases between. The CDR3 length is 13 residues. Germline values: CDR1 MNHNY, CDR2 SVGAGI (reference sequence). The CDR3 spells CASSTRGGYGYTF. CDR3 nucleotides: TGTGCCAGCAGCACGAGGGGCGGTTATGGCTACACCTTC.

The rearrangement links TRBV7-8 to TRBJ1-1; D is perhaps TRBD1 (6 bases). CDR3 size: 14 residues. The ends were cut back, 3 bases at V and 8 bases at J, with 16 bases in the middle. Germline V CDR1 and CDR2: SGHVS, FQNEAQ. CDR3 bases: TGTGCCAGCAGCTTGGGCAGGGGACAACTGGAAGCTTTCTTT. Translation gives CASSLGRGQLEAFF. Complete variable domain (other parts from reference TRBV7-8 and TRBJ1-1): GAGVSQSPRYKVAKRGQDVALRCDPISGHVSLFWYQQALGQGPEFLTYFQNEAQLDKSGLPSDRFFAERPEGSVSTLKIQRTQQEDSAVYLCASSLGRGQLEAFFGQGTRLTVV.

The V gene is TRBV7-3, the J gene TRBJ1-1; no firm D call. Per the germline V gene, CDR1 is SGHTA and CDR2 is FQGTGA. V lost 5 bases, J lost 8 bases, and 9 bases lay in between. The CDR3 contains 11 residues. CDR3 sequence reads: CASSNRGEAFF. CDR3 bases: TGTGCCAGCAGCAACAGAGGAGAAGCTTTCTTT.

This rearrangement joins TRBV5-6 to TRBJ2-2; D call uncertain. CDR1 and CDR2 from the germline V gene are SGHDT and YYEEEE. Trimming took off 1 base at V and 0 bases at J, with 10 bases between the two ends. The CDR3 sequence is 16 residues long. CDR3 protein: CASSLLTPSNTGELFF. CDR3 DNA: TGTGCCAGCAGCTTGTTAACACCCTCGAACACCGGGGAGCTGTTTTTT. Combining the CDR3 with reference TRBV5-6 and TRBJ2-2 gives the whole variable domain DAGVTQSPTHLIKTRGQQVTLRCSPKSGHDTVSWYQQALGQGPQFIFQYYEEEERQRGNFPDRFSGHQFPNYSSELNVNALLLGDSALYLCASSLLTPSNTGELFFGEGSRLTVL.

This rearrangement joins TRBV6-5 to TRBJ1-4; the D is unclear. The CDR3 covers 13 residues. The V end was cut by 6 bases, the J end by 4 bases, with 9 bases between. Germline CDR1 and CDR2: MNHEY and SVGAGI. The chain's CDR3 is CASRYQLNEKLFF. The CDR3 nucleotides are TGTGCCAGCAGGTACCAGCTTAATGAAAAACTGTTTTTT.

This sequence joins TRBV18 and TRBJ1-2; TRBD1 is a possible D gene (6 bases). Looked up from germline, CDR1 is KGHSH and CDR2 is LQKENI. V gave up 3 bases and J gave up 4 bases, with 12 bases separating them. This CDR3 is 14 amino acids long. The CDR3 spells CASSPSGEGYGYTF. CDR3 nucleotide sequence: TGTGCCAGCTCACCGTCAGGGGAGGGCTATGGCTACACCTTC.

The chain joins TRBV6-1 to TRBJ2-2; 7 bases are shared with TRBD2. CDR3 length: 15 amino acids. CDR1 and CDR2 (germline): MNHNS, SASEGT. V dropped 7 bases and J dropped 1; count of bases not matched to a gene: 6. Written as DNA, the CDR3 is TGTGCCAGCAAAGGTGGGGGGGAGAACACCGGGGAGCTGTTTTTT. Protein product: CASKGGGENTGELFF.

V usage is TRBV7-2 and J usage is TRBJ2-2, with TRBD2 matching over 11 bases. J was trimmed by 6 bases and V by 6 bases; bases with no gene match: 9. The CDR3 runs 16 residues. Germline CDR1 is SGHTA and CDR2 is FQGNSA. CDR3 nucleotide sequence: TGTGCCAGCAGAGAGATAGCGGGAGGGCAATCCGGGGAGCTGTTTTTT. It codes for CASREIAGGQSGELFF. The whole variable domain, remainder taken from reference TRBV7-2 and TRBJ2-2, is GAGVSQSPSNKVTEKGKDVELRCDPISGHTALYWYRQSLGQGLEFLIYFQGNSAPDKSGLPSDRFSAERTGGSVSTLTIQRTQQEDSAVYLCASREIAGGQSGELFFGEGSRLTVL.

The chain recombines TRBV7-9 with TRBJ1-1; D is unresolved. V was trimmed by 0 bases and J by 2 bases, leaving 7 bases between them. There are 14 residues in the CDR3. Per the germline V gene, CDR1 is SEHNR and CDR2 is FQNEAQ (reference sequence). The chain's CDR3 is CASSLAVLNTEAFF. CDR3 DNA sequence: TGTGCCAGCAGCTTAGCGGTACTAAACACTGAAGCTTTCTTT.

The chain recombines TRBV30 with TRBJ2-5; 9 bases align to TRBD1. The CDR3 extends over 15 amino acids. Germline V gene sequence: CDR1 GTSNPN, CDR2 SVGIG (reference sequence). With V trimmed by 0 bases and J by 6 bases, 8 bases remained unmatched. The DNA of the CDR3 is TGTGCCTGGAGTGTTGGACAGGGGCTCGGCCAGACCCAGTACTTC. Translation gives CAWSVGQGLGQTQYF.